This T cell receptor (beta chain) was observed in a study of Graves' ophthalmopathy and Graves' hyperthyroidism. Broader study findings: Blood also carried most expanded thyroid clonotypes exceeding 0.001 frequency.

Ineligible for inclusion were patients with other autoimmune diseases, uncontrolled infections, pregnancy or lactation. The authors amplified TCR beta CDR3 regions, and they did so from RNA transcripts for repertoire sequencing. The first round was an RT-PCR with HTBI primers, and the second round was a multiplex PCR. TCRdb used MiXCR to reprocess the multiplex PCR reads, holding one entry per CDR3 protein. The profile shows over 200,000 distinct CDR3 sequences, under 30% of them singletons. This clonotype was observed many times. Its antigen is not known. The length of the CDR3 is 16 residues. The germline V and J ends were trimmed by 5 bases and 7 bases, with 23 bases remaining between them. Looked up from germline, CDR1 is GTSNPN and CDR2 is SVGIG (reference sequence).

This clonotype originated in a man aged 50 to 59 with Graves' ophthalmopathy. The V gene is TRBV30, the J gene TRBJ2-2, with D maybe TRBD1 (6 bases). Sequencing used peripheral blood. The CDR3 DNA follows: TGTGCCTGGGTTCCCCTCGGAATACAGGGCGGCGGGGAGCTGTTTTTT. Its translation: CAWVPLGIQGGGELFF.